These T cell receptor beta chains were read from a single sample in a study of cytomegalovirus exposure and HLA in healthy donors. The table came from immunoSEQ multiplex PCR; TCRdb's copy has only in-frame clones and leaves some out. In the table there are 100,000 to 150,000 clones, 70% to 90% of which are singletons. Sample: PBMCs. Receptor source: a woman aged 18-29 years in good health and CMV-seronegative. Each CDR3 is given without its conserved first and last residue. D genes are given only for firm matches.

V: TRBV28; D: TRBD1; CDR3: ASSPYRGLSYGYT
V: TRBV6-7; D: -; CDR3: ATRDATNEKLF
V: TRBV5-6; D: -; CDR3: ASSSTAYEQY
V: TRBV13; D: TRBD2; CDR3: ASSLGGTRSYNEQF
V: TRBV5-6; D: TRBD1; CDR3: ASSLAAGGAYGYT
V: TRBV7-2; D: -; CDR3: ASSISTVALEQY
V: TRBV10-1; D: -; CDR3: ASSESRQGITEAF
V: TRBV11-3; D: -; CDR3: ASSLGRNSGTDTQY
V: TRBV9; D: -; CDR3: ASSVGGTVTYEQY
V: TRBV7-9; D: -; CDR3: ASSLGILDSYQETQY
V: TRBV7-6; D: TRBD1; CDR3: ASSGDRGTDTQY
V: TRBV19; D: TRBD2; CDR3: ASSISGRSSYEQY
V: TRBV5-1; D: -; CDR3: ASSLGWGVPGTDTQY
V: TRBV6-6; D: -; CDR3: ASSYDRERTYEQY
V: TRBV28; D: -; CDR3: ASSFWEEQERQETQY
V: TRBV9; D: -; CDR3: ASSETLGGTDTQY
V: TRBV28; D: TRBD1; CDR3: ASSLAGTGGSPLH
V: TRBV19; D: -; CDR3: ASSIGGVAGGKNIQY
V: TRBV5-4; D: TRBD1; CDR3: ASSLGQGAGDEQY
V: TRBV29-1; D: -; CDR3: SVDGWRDTQY
V: TRBV14; D: -; CDR3: ASSQDLVGAYNEQF